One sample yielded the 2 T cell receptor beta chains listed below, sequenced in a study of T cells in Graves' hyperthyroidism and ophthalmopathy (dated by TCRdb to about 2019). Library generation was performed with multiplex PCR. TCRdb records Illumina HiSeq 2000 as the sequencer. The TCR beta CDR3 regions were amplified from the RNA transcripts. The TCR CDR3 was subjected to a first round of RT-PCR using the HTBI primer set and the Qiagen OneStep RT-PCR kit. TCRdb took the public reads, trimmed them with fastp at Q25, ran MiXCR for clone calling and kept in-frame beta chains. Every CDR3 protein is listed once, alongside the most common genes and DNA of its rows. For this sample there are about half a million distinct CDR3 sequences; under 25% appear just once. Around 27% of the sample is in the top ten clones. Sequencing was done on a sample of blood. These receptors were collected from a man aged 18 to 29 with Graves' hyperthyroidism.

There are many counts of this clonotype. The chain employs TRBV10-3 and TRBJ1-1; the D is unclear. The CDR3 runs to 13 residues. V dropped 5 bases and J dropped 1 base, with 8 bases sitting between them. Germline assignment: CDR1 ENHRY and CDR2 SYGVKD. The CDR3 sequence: CAISSATNTEAFF. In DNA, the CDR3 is TGTGCCATCAGTAGTGCGACGAACACTGAAGCTTTCTTT.

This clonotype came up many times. The CDR3 reads CASSPTGKGYTF. Written as DNA, the CDR3 is TGTGCCAGCAGCCCAACAGGGAAGGGCTACACCTTC. This chain links TRBV27 with TRBJ1-2, with D maybe TRBD1 (6 bases). The CDR3 runs 12 residues. The germline V gene encodes CDR1 MNHEY and CDR2 SMNVEV (reference sequence). The V gene lost 6 bases and the J gene lost 8 bases, with 13 bases spanning the gap.